These T cell receptor beta chains were read from a single sample in a study of Ad26.COV2.S vaccination and SARS-CoV-2 variants. Clones were sequenced by immunoSEQ multiplex PCR, and TCRdb holds only the in-frame ones, with some missing. The sample lists about 370,000 clones, about 85% seen once, with 3% to 4.5% in the top ten. The sequences come from peripheral blood, collected in a trial of Ad26.COV2.S vaccine versus placebo. The source of these receptors is a person between 18 and 65 years old who received the Ad26.COV2.S COVID-19 vaccine or a placebo. Both conserved end residues are part of each CDR3. A D gene is named only where the DNA matches it firmly. Expanded clones are given a class, and other clones once, few, many or no size at all.

>TRBJ2-5|TRBV11-2|NA|NA
CASGGGPPSQETQYF
TGTGCCAGCGGGGGAGGCCCCCCGTCCCAAGAGACCCAGTACTTC
>TRBJ1-2|TRBV9|NA|NA
CASSSRRRSYTF
TGTGCCAGCAGCTCCCGCCGCCGAAGCTACACCTTC
>TRBJ2-7|TRBV27|NA|NA
CASSDRSPRKYYEQYF
TGTGCCAGCAGTGACAGGTCTCCCCGGAAGTACTACGAGCAGTACTTC
>TRBJ1-1|TRBV3-1/TRBV3-2|NA|NA
CASSQKMPTVNTEAFF
TGTGCCAGCAGCCAAAAAATGCCCACGGTGAACACTGAAGCTTTCTTT
>TRBJ1-1|TRBV5-5|few|NA
CASSLDGGRLAEAFF
TGTGCCAGCAGCCTCGACGGGGGGAGATTGGCTGAAGCTTTCTTT
>TRBJ1-2|TRBV30|NA|NA
CAWTGDFSFYGYTF
TGTGCCTGGACGGGGGACTTTTCCTTCTATGGCTACACCTTC
>TRBJ1-5|TRBV4-3|NA|NA
CASSQRGTGATNQPQHF
TGCGCCAGCAGCCAACGAGGAACGGGGGCTACCAATCAGCCCCAGCATTTT
>TRBJ2-7|TRBV5-1|NA|NA
CASSLTRSYEQYF
TGCGCCAGCAGCTTGACTCGTTCCTACGAGCAGTACTTC
>TRBJ2-7|TRBV7-9|NA|TRBD1
CASSPQGAGEQYF
TGTGCCAGCAGCCCTCAGGGGGCGGGCGAGCAGTACTTC
>TRBJ2-7|TRBV7-6|NA|NA
CASSYRDGSYEQYF
TGTGCCAGCAGCTACCGGGACGGCTCCTACGAGCAGTACTTC
>TRBJ1-1|TRBV7-8|NA|NA
CASSLGDLYTEAFF
TGTGCCAGCAGCTTAGGTGACCTTTACACTGAAGCTTTCTTT